The T cell receptor beta chain described here comes from a study of blood T cell repertoires in COVID-19. Study in general: The origin of the acute and convalescent COVID-19 samples was the United States, Italy and Spain.

TCRdb's copy holds only in-frame clones and misses some; the assay was immunoSEQ multiplex PCR. The sample comprises almost 350,000 clones, roughly 90% of which are singletons, and 0.95% to 1.1% rests with the top ten. CDR1 KGHSH and CDR2 LQKENI come from the germline V gene. V lost 1 base and J lost 4; bases outside the gene matches: 9. The CDR3 covers 16 residues. The study drew participants aged about 18 to 89 years from 20 to 30 US areas. The study recruited exposed participants who had met a COVID-19 case within 2 weeks before entry. The clonotype originates from a woman in her twenties or thirties who had been exposed to COVID-19. Sequencing was carried out using PBMCs or T cells enriched from blood (not recorded which). The chain combines TRBV18 with TRBJ2-5; 7 bases are a match to TRBD1. The CDR3 loop is CASSPLSGGSGETQYF. In nucleotides, the CDR3 is TGTGCCAGCTCACCACTGTCAGGGGGATCGGGAGAGACCCAGTACTTC.